This TCR beta chain originates from a study of shared clonotypes between healthy human individuals (dated by TCRdb to 2020 to 2022). About the study as a whole: Two women and a few men aged 18 to 49 years were included in the cohort. Per donor, three plates each were used for CD4 naive and CD4 memory, two for CD8 naive, and one for CD8 memory. The study deeply sequenced blood TCR repertoires of about 5 healthy adults to estimate repertoire size and the extent of clonotype sharing between individuals. To increase sequencing depth and limit assay-specific biases, TCR repertoire library preparation and sequencing were carried out by different laboratories using diverse techniques. Leukapheresis yielded between about 0.85 and 10 billion PBMCs per donor. The research as a whole found: Pairwise subsampling led to the expectation that sequencing depth would affect the degree of clonotype sharing among donors. Roughly 5% of naive CD4, 3.5% of naive CD8, approximately 2.2% of memory CD4, and 0.35% to 0.5% of memory CD8 clonotypes were shared across several donors. Sampling was limited to blood, and TCR repertoires in tissue likely differ from TCR repertoires in blood. Clonotypes shared by all four sorted-subset donors showed higher generation probabilities than non-shared clonotypes. Because the study included a small number of donors, the genetic and exposure-history diversity represented was limited. Naive subsets generally had larger estimated clonotype richness than memory subsets did. Even with the large sequencing depth, rarefaction of the sorted-subset datasets indicated that sequencing was incomplete.

CDR1 is given as SGHVS and CDR2 as FNYEAQ, both from the germline V gene. The cysteine opens and the phenylalanine closes a CDR3 of 13 amino acids. Here the CDR3 DNA is all that survives: 39 bases in frame from base 1. Trimming removed 5 bases from V and 9 bases from J; the gene matches leave 5 bases unexplained. The donors were healthy, HIV-negative adults with no recently reported acute infections or vaccinations. Every donor was a Caucasian adult living in Nashville, Tennessee, USA. Magnetic negative selection was used to enrich CD4+ T cells, after which naive cells were positively selected on CD45RA and the negative fraction became the memory subset. After blood collection by leukapheresis, PBMCs were isolated using Ficoll-Histopaque density gradient centrifugation and then cryopreserved in the vapor phase of liquid nitrogen. Purity and quantity of every magnetically sorted T cell population were checked by analytical flow cytometry. Each sorted fraction had its genomic DNA isolated and then quantified by UV absorbance on a Nanodrop 2000c.

Using the deep immunoSEQ assay, multiplex PCR amplified TCR CDR3 regions from genomic DNA. Extracted genomic DNA from each cell subset was spread evenly across all wells of several immunoSEQ 96-well plates, with each plate serving as a replicate. For sorted subsets, roughly 0.2 ug genomic DNA, equal to 30,000 or so T cell genomes, was loaded into each replicate PCR. Purified libraries were measured with a Qubit 3.0 fluorometer, size-checked on a Bioanalyzer 2100, and measured again with the KAPA Library Quantification kit. A separate single-read 150-cycle Illumina NextSeq 550 flow cell was used to sequence each immunoSEQ 96-well plate. Per the authors' processing: Because the immunoSEQ output held only junctional sequences and lacked quality scores, the filtering could not match the filtering applied to full-length reads. Sequences were annotated with PyIR, a Python wrapper for IgBLAST v1.9, and V/J genes and CDR3 were assigned using IMGT germline references. Reads were filtered out if the reads had weak V/J assignments (E-value above 1e-6), no CDR3, stop codons, out-of-frame junctions, or ambiguous translated residues. V3J clonotypes were defined by identical inferred V gene, J gene, and CDR3 amino acid sequence. The percentage overlap between two repertoires was calculated by dividing the number of shared unique clonotypes by the size of the smaller repertoire. Repertoire richness was assessed with RTK rarefaction, the Chao1 estimator, and Recon v2.1 estimates of unobserved clonotypes. Generation probabilities were computed with OLGA for all TCRbeta clonotypes obtained by the gDNA method from a few donors. Sourced from immuneACCESS, this table was stored by TCRdb with only in-frame sequences that have V and J called. A share of the clones is absent; for the studies checked, an unresolved V gene accounts for under half, and the remainder has no known explanation. The D gene and trimming were derived from the DNA, and the V and J assignments and clone size from that table. The sample table holds about 1.5 million clones, of which about 98% were seen once. Jointly, the top ten make up around 0.45% of the sample.

On this clone itself: The clone's antigen remains unknown. Per-nucleotide qualities are absent, and no much larger clonotype sits a single base away.

This chain joins TRBV7-6 to TRBJ2-1; the central 9 bases match TRBD2. This clonotype originated in a man aged 25 to 45 in good health. Sequencing was performed on naive CD4+ T cells sorted from blood. What the cell subset or site label conveys for this sample: CD45RA+ positively selected. The DNA sequence is TGTGCCAGCAGCCCCGGACTAGCGATTGAGCAGTTCTTC. Translated, this is CASSPGLAIEQFF. With the rest looked up from the reference TRBV7-6 and TRBJ2-1 genes rather than sequenced, the full variable domain is GAGVSQSPRYKVTKRGQDVALRCDPISGHVSLYWYRQALGQGPEFLTYFNYEAQQDKSGLPNDRFSAERPEGSISTLTIQRTEQRDSAMYRCASSPGLAIEQFFGPGTRLTVL.